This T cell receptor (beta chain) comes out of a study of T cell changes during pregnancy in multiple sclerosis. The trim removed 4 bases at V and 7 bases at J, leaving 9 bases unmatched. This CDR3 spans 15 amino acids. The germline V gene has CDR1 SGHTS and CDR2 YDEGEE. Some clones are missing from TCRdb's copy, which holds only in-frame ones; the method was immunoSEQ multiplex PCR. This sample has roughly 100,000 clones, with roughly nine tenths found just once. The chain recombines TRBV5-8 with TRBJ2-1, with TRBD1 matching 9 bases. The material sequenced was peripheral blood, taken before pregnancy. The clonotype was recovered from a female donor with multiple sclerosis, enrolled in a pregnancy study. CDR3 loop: CASSLTGTGKNEQFF. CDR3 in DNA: TGTGCCAGCAGCCTAACCGGGACAGGGAAGAATGAGCAGTTCTTC.